This T cell receptor (beta chain) comes out of a study of shared clonotypes between healthy human individuals. About the study: Participating donors consisted of two women and a few men aged 18 to 49.

CDR3 length: 13 residues. V was clipped by 4 bases and J by 4 bases; unmatched bases: 1. The germline gives CDR1 MGHRA, CDR2 YSYEKL. The authors split each subset's genomic DNA evenly across several immunoSEQ plates. Template for every sorted-subset replicate PCR totaled approximately 0.2 ug DNA, 25,000 to 35,000 T cell genomes. How the authors handled the data: Filtering differed since immunoSEQ provided only junctions, with no quality scores. TCRdb's copy holds only in-frame clones and misses some; the assay was immunoSEQ multiplex PCR. The DNA was the basis for D and trimming; V, J and clone size are from that table. The table includes about 610,000 clones, around 96% detected once. CD45RO-negative cells were positively selected for CCR7, leaving out terminally differentiated effector memory CD45RA+ cells.

The chain combines TRBV4-1 with TRBJ1-5; 7 bases are a match to TRBD1. Sequenced sample: naive CD8+ T cells sorted from blood. This receptor was obtained from a woman aged 25 to 45 in good health. The CDR3 DNA follows: TGCGCCAGCAGCCCCAGGGGGAATCAGCCCCAGCATTTT. This codes for CASSPRGNQPQHF.